The clone carrying this TCR beta chain was counted at least ten times. The antigen is unknown. The entry originates in a study of T cells in Graves' hyperthyroidism and ophthalmopathy. Study outcomes and limitations: Most expanded thyroid clonotypes above 0.001 also appeared in blood.

The junction had 5 bases not matched to a gene; V was cut back by 1 base and J by 5 bases. The CDR3 length is 14 residues. Germline V gives CDR1 MNHNS, CDR2 SASEGT. What was amplified from RNA transcripts were TCR beta CDR3 regions. The HTBI primer set served for first-round RT-PCR of the TCR CDR3. TCRdb re-analysed the multiplex PCR reads in MiXCR, keeping a single row per CDR3 protein. Among a few hundred thousand distinct CDR3 sequences, approximately 15% were seen once, and the ten largest hold around a sixth. Material for sequencing was blood. The receptor was derived from a woman younger than 30 with Graves' hyperthyroidism. The chain combines TRBV6-1 with TRBJ2-7, with TRBD1 identical over 7 bases. The CDR3 sequence: CASSEVGQVNEQYF. The CDR3 bases are TGTGCCAGCAGTGAAGTAGGACAGGTTAACGAGCAGTACTTC.